The 25 T cell receptor beta chains presented below share a single source sample, sequenced in a study of beta chain features in type 1 diabetes (dated by TCRdb to the late 2010s). The library was prepared using the immunoSEQ multiplex PCR assay. The High Capacity cDNA Reverse Transcription Kit was used to reverse transcribe all of the isolated RNA, meaning that expressed TCRB transcripts were what got sequenced. TCRdb provides this immuneACCESS table in a form limited to in-frame rearrangements. Some clones are lacking; in checked studies, under half of them reflect an unresolved V gene, and why the rest are absent is not known. The sample records 310,000 or so clones, roughly 9.6% of which are singletons. The top ten hold 0.015% to 0.02% of the sample. The source material was naive CD4+ T cells from blood. The cell subset or site label here, explained by the study, means: true naive CD4+ T cells. These receptors all stem from a woman in her 30s in good health.

The chain is built from TRBV6-6 and TRBJ2-7; D is undetermined. Germline-derived CDR1 and CDR2 are MNHNY and SVGAGI (reference sequence). This CDR3 comprises 11 residues. Trimming removed 6 bases from V and 3 bases from J, with 6 bases in between. The CDR3 bases are TGTGCCAGCAGCTTACTCTACGAGCAGTACTTC. Amino acid sequence: CASSLLYEQYF.

The CDR3 coding sequence is TGTGCCAGCAGCACGGACATATCCTACGAGCAGTACTTC. It encodes CASSTDISYEQYF. The chain is built from TRBV7-9 and TRBJ2-7, with a weak D call TRBD1 (5 bases). Germline loops: CDR1 SEHNR, CDR2 FQNEAQ (reference sequence). The CDR3 contains 13 residues. Between the trimmed V and J ends, which lost 5 bases and 1 base, there was a span of 9 bases.

This clone was found a few times. This chain joins TRBV30 and TRBJ2-3; possible D gene TRBD2, 5 bases. V was trimmed by 2 bases and J by 4 bases, leaving 7 bases between them. The CDR3 runs 12 residues. Germline V gene data show CDR1 as GTSNPN and CDR2 as SVGIG (reference sequence). The CDR3 reads CAWSTRPDTQYF. CDR3 nucleotide sequence: TGTGCCTGGAGTACTAGGCCAGATACGCAGTATTTT.

This clone was seen only a few times. The rearrangement uses TRBV25-1 and TRBJ1-2, with 12 positions matching TRBD1. The CDR3 is 14 residues long. Per germline, CDR1 MGHDK and CDR2 SYGVNS. After removal of 8 bases from V and 2 bases from J, the junction contained 3 bases not matched to a gene. The CDR3 nucleotides are TGTGCCAGCTCCGGGACAGGGGGCAACTATGGCTACACCTTC. This codes for CASSGTGGNYGYTF.

V usage is TRBV19 and J usage is TRBJ2-5; maybe TRBD2 (6 bases). V dropped 3 bases and J dropped 2 bases, with 13 bases sitting between them. The CDR3 has 15 residues. The germline CDR1 and CDR2 sequences are LNHDA and SQIVND (reference sequence). DNA of the CDR3: TGTGCCAGTAGTATGGTGGCGGGATCACAAGAGACCCAGTACTTC. This codes for CASSMVAGSQETQYF. Combining the CDR3 with reference TRBV19 and TRBJ2-5 gives the whole variable domain DGGITQSPKYLFRKEGQNVTLSCEQNLNHDAMYWYRQDPGQGLRLIYYSQIVNDFQKGDIAEGYSVSREKKESFPLTVTSAQKNPTAFYLCASSMVAGSQETQYFGPGTRLLVL.

The J gene is TRBJ2-1, the V gene TRBV7-6; perhaps TRBD1 as D (6 bases). The V end lost 2 bases, the J end lost 5 bases, and 10 bases lay between the germline ends. CDR3 size: 14 residues. The germline V gene has CDR1 SGHVS and CDR2 FNYEAQ. CDR3 bases: TGTGCCAGCAGCTTATTGGGGGCGGACAATGAGCAGTTCTTC. This translates into CASSLLGADNEQFF.

A few counts support this clone. Other DNA sequences within the sample encode an identical CDR3. V gene TRBV7-3 combines with J gene TRBJ1-1; 7 bases agree with TRBD1. The trim removed 2 bases at V and 3 bases at J, leaving 0 bases unmatched. The CDR3 length is 13 residues. The germline gives CDR1 SGHTA, CDR2 FQGTGA. CDR3 amino acids: CASSLQGDTEAFF. The DNA of the CDR3 is TGTGCCAGCAGCTTACAGGGGGACACTGAAGCTTTCTTT.

This clone was counted a few times. This chain uses TRBV6-1 with TRBJ2-7; D is possibly TRBD2 (5 bases). CDR1 and CDR2 (germline): MNHNS, SASEGT. CDR3 size: 12 residues. Trimming cost V 6 bases and J 3 bases, with 9 bases left between them. CDR3 amino acids: CASRDGLYEQYF. The CDR3 DNA reads as TGTGCCAGCAGGGACGGACTCTACGAGCAGTACTTC.

The rearrangement uses TRBV10-3 and TRBJ2-2; 7 positions agree with TRBD2. The CDR3 is made up of 16 amino acids. The germline gives CDR1 ENHRY, CDR2 SYGVKD. Unmatched junction bases numbered 13, after V lost 7 bases and J lost 5 bases. DNA of the CDR3: TGTGCCATCAACTCGCTGGCGGGAGAGGGAACCGGGGAGCTGTTTTTT. Translation: CAINSLAGEGTGELFF.

V is TRBV30 and J is TRBJ2-5; D possibly corresponds to TRBD1 (6 bases). The J call may be mistaken, given a closer DNA end match to TRBJ2-7. This CDR3 has 13 residues. Germline assignment: CDR1 GTSNPN and CDR2 SVGIG (reference sequence). This CDR3 reads CAWTTGELYEQYF. CDR3 coding DNA: TGTGCCTGGACGACAGGCGAACTCTACGAGCAGTACTTC.

This clone appeared a few times. Sequence at one end of the junction differs from germline and may be a read error. V usage is TRBV2 and J usage is TRBJ2-3, with 8 bases aligning to TRBD1. The CDR3 spans 18 residues. Germline V gene data show CDR1 as SNHLY and CDR2 as FYNNEI. CDR3 in DNA: TGTGCCAGCAGAGAAGGGACAGGTGCCCGTTCTAGCACAGATACGCAGTATTTT. Translated: CASREGTGARSSTDTQYF. Supplemented by reference TRBV2 and TRBJ2-3, the full variable domain reads EPEVTQTPSHQVTQMGQEVILRCVPISNHLYFYWYRQILGQKVEFLVSFYNNEISEKSEIFDDQFSVERPDGSNFTLKIRSTKLEDSAMYFCASREGTGARSSTDTQYFGPGTRLTVL.

V gene TRBV28 combines with J gene TRBJ1-4; D possibly corresponds to TRBD1 (5 bases). The CDR3 sequence is 14 residues long. The V end was cut by 6 bases, the J end by 6 bases, with 14 bases between. From germline, CDR1 is MDHEN and CDR2 SYDVKM. The CDR3 here is CASSPSDIYEKLFF. The CDR3 DNA reads as TGTGCCAGCAGCCCCTCGGACATCTATGAAAAACTGTTTTTT. Based on the CDR3 plus reference TRBV28 and TRBJ1-4, the full variable domain is DVKVTQSSRYLVKRTGEKVFLECVQDMDHENMFWYRQDPGLGLRLIYFSYDVKMKEKGDIPEGYSVSREKKERFSLILESASTNQTSMYLCASSPSDIYEKLFFGSGTQLSVL.

The rearrangement uses TRBV4-1 and TRBJ2-6, with TRBD1 matching over 9 bases. The J segment lost 0 bases and the V segment lost 3 bases, leaving 15 bases of the junction unmatched. The CDR3 spans 21 residues. Germline CDR1 is MGHRA and CDR2 is YSYEKL. For the CDR3, the DNA is TGCGCCAGCAGCCACGAACCGGGACAGGGAATTGGATCCTCTGGGGCCAACGTCCTGACTTTC. Its translation: CASSHEPGQGIGSSGANVLTF.

The V and J genes are TRBV5-4 and TRBJ2-3; 7 bases align to TRBD1. CDR3 length equals 13 residues. Germline assignment: CDR1 SGHNT and CDR2 YYREEE (reference sequence). The V segment lost 3 bases and the J segment 4 bases; nucleotides outside the gene matches: 2. CDR3 coding DNA: TGTGCCAGCAGCTCAACAGGGGCAGATACGCAGTATTTT. This gives the protein CASSSTGADTQYF.

The chain joins TRBV7-9 to TRBJ2-7, with D perhaps matching TRBD2 (5 bases). Germline lookup yields CDR1 SEHNR and CDR2 FQNEAQ (reference sequence). This CDR3 contains 15 residues. Trimming cost V 6 bases and J 0 bases, with 15 bases left between them. The CDR3 protein is CASRLEDHSSYEQYF. CDR3 sequence (DNA): TGTGCCAGCAGGCTGGAGGACCACTCCTCCTACGAGCAGTACTTC.

The V call is TRBV7-2, the J call TRBJ2-5; 12 nucleotides line up with TRBD1. The CDR3 has 16 residues. V dropped 3 bases and J dropped 5; count of bases not matched to a gene: 7. The V gene's germline CDR1 is SGHTA and CDR2 FQGNSA. The CDR3 bases are TGTGCCAGCAGCTTCACGGGACAGGGGGCGAGGGAGACCCAGTACTTC. It codes for CASSFTGQGARETQYF.

This clone has just a few counts. The rearrangement uses TRBV7-2 and TRBJ2-3, with D possibly TRBD2 on 5 matching bases. CDR3 length: 17 amino acids. The V gene's germline CDR1 is SGHTA and CDR2 FQGNSA. V lost 5 bases and J lost 2, with 20 bases in between. Here the CDR3 reads CASSHPPLSGITDTQYF. CDR3 sequence (DNA): TGTGCCAGCAGCCACCCCCCCCTCTCCGGGATCACAGATACGCAGTATTTT.

This clone occurred a few times. This sequence joins TRBV25-1 and TRBJ1-4; D gene ambiguous. Germline CDR1 is MGHDK and CDR2 is SYGVNS. This CDR3 region has 13 residues. The V end lost 5 bases, the J end lost 12 bases, and 16 bases lay between the germline ends. CDR3 loop: CASSPPTPEELFF. The CDR3, as DNA: TGTGCCAGCAGTCCCCCCACCCCCGAGGAACTGTTTTTT.

In its sample, this clone was seen a few times. The CDR3 bases are TGTGCCAGCAGCTTTAGCGGGAGTGGCTACAATGAGCAGTTCTTC. Encoded protein: CASSFSGSGYNEQFF. The chain couples TRBV7-2 to TRBJ2-1; 9 bases are a match to TRBD2. There are 15 residues in the CDR3. The junction had 3 bases not matched to a gene; V was cut back by 3 bases and J by 3 bases. Germline V gene sequence: CDR1 SGHTA, CDR2 FQGNSA.

This clone was counted only a few times. J is TRBJ1-2 and V is TRBV4-3; tentatively, D is TRBD1 (5 bases). With 4 bases removed from V and 4 bases from J, the gap between germline ends came to 10 bases. Germline lookup yields CDR1 LGHNA and CDR2 YSLEER. The CDR3 extends over 13 amino acids. Here the CDR3 DNA reads TGCGCCAGCAGCCGGACACCTCTCTATGGCTACACCTTC. It codes for CASSRTPLYGYTF.

The chain joins TRBV9 to TRBJ2-5; 10 nucleotides align to TRBD1. The ends lost 4 bases at V and 5 bases at J; junction bases unmatched: 5. There are 14 residues in the CDR3. Germline V gives CDR1 SGDLS, CDR2 YYNGEE. The CDR3 loop is CASSMGQGFETQYF. The CDR3 DNA sequence: TGTGCCAGCAGCATGGGACAGGGGTTTGAGACCCAGTACTTC. The full variable domain, completed using reference TRBV9 and TRBJ2-5, is DSGVTQTPKHLITATGQRVTLRCSPRSGDLSVYWYQQSLDQGLQFLIQYYNGEERAKGNILERFSAQQFPDLHSELNLSSLELGDSALYFCASSMGQGFETQYFGPGTRLLVL.

The rearrangement links TRBV18 to TRBJ2-1; 9 bases fit TRBD2. Unmatched junction bases numbered 7, after V lost 5 bases and J lost 5 bases. Germline V gene lookup returns CDR1 KGHSH and CDR2 LQKENI. CDR3 length equals 15 residues. The CDR3, as DNA: TGTGCCAGCTCATCCCGGACTAGCGAGAACAATGAGCAGTTCTTC. Its protein product is CASSSRTSENNEQFF.

The table lists this clone with a few counts. J is TRBJ2-1 and V is TRBV18; D gene ambiguous. Germline assignment: CDR1 KGHSH and CDR2 LQKENI. This CDR3 contains 15 residues. V was cut by 0 bases and J by 2 bases, with 8 bases left in between. As DNA, the CDR3 is TGTGCCAGCTCACCACCGAGACAAACCTACAATGAGCAGTTCTTC. This sequence encodes CASSPPRQTYNEQFF.

This clone appeared a few times. This sample includes further DNA sequences coding for the same CDR3. The chain joins TRBV9 to TRBJ2-1, with D maybe TRBD2 (6 bases). CDR1 SGDLS and CDR2 YYNGEE come from the germline V gene. Deletions cut 2 bases from V and 0 bases from J, with 9 bases between. This CDR3 contains 15 residues. The CDR3 sequence: CASSVGSGSYNEQFF. CDR3 sequence (DNA): TGTGCCAGCAGCGTCGGGAGCGGCTCCTACAATGAGCAGTTCTTC.

V gene TRBV15 combines with J gene TRBJ2-1; 7 nucleotides align to TRBD1. V lost 0 bases, J lost 4 bases, and 6 bases stayed unmatched. The CDR3 has 16 residues. CDR1 is LNHNV, CDR2 YYDKDF, per germline (reference sequence). CDR3 residues: CATSRDTRQGYNEQFF. CDR3 DNA sequence: TGTGCCACCAGCAGAGATACGAGACAGGGTTACAATGAGCAGTTCTTC.